This T cell receptor beta chain was sequenced during a study of blood T cell repertoires in COVID-19. Study-wide background: Sites in the United States, Italy and Spain provided acute and convalescent COVID-19 samples. T cells, B-cell-depleted T cells, or PBMCs supplied cDNA or gDNA.

The assay was immunoSEQ multiplex PCR, and TCRdb's table has in-frame clones only and misses some. Of 65,000 to 70,000 clones in the sample, around 85% were seen once. Sequenced: peripheral blood. The clonotype was recovered from a man aged 40-55 years with COVID-19, enrolled during active disease.

Written as DNA, the CDR3 is TGCGCCAGCAGTGAGCTAGCGGGGCTAAACGAGCAGTACTTC. This encodes CASSELAGLNEQYF. This chain links TRBV10-2 with TRBJ2-7; 9 bases match TRBD2. The CDR3 is 14 amino acids. The V gene end was trimmed by 2 bases and the J gene end by 5 bases; junction bases not matched to a gene: 4. Germline CDR1 is WSHSY and CDR2 is SAAADI.